This TCR beta chain came from a study of beta chain features in type 1 diabetes. Study observations and caveats: All four CD4+ subsets of Type 1 diabetes patients contained TCRB CDR3s that were moderately but significantly shorter.

Per germline, CDR1 SSHAT and CDR2 FNYEAQ (reference sequence). The CDR3 is made up of 14 amino acids. Sorting that relied on CD45RO/CCR7/CD25/CD127/CD95/CD27 yielded CD4+ naive, central memory, regulatory and stem cell-like memory cells. Of the isolated RNA, all was reverse transcribed, and so the sequenced material was expressed TCRB transcripts. Measured with immunoSEQ multiplex PCR; TCRdb has only the in-frame clones, and not every one. Of 150,000 to 200,000 clones in the sample, about 8.1% were seen once. This clone was found a few times. Its target is unknown. At one end, the junction sequence differs from germline, possibly due to a read error.

The gene calls are TRBV7-7 and TRBJ2-3; 8 bases are a match to TRBD2. The origin of this receptor is a young woman with type 1 diabetes. Source material: central memory CD4+ T cells from blood. The DNA of the CDR3 is TGTGCTAGCAGCTCGGCGGGAGGAACAGATACGCAGTATTTT. Translation: CASSSAGGTDTQYF.